This TCR beta chain was sequenced in a study of vaccination and CD4 T cells after COVID-19. The ends lost 2 bases at V and 2 bases at J; junction bases unmatched: 6. This CDR3 is 15 amino acids long. Germline loops: CDR1 MNHEY, CDR2 SVGAGI. Comment on this clonotype: The antigen remains unidentified.

Stated treatment: roughly 10-day PBMC culture with coronavirus spike peptide pools or control peptides (ViraFEST assay). Oncomine TCR Beta short-read sequencing was applied to DNA from cultured CD4+ T cells. TCRdb re-derived calls from the PCR reads in MiXCR, one entry per CDR3 protein. In the table there are about 16,000 distinct CDR3 sequences, 63% of which are singletons. The sample taken for sequencing was CD4+ T cells from blood, cultured in vitro. The clonotype was recovered from a human donor who had recovered from COVID-19. The chain carries TRBV6-5 and TRBJ2-7; 7 nucleotides match TRBD2. In DNA, the CDR3 is TGTGCCAGCAGTTACATGGGGGGAGGGACCTACGAGCAGTACTTC. Residues: CASSYMGGGTYEQYF.